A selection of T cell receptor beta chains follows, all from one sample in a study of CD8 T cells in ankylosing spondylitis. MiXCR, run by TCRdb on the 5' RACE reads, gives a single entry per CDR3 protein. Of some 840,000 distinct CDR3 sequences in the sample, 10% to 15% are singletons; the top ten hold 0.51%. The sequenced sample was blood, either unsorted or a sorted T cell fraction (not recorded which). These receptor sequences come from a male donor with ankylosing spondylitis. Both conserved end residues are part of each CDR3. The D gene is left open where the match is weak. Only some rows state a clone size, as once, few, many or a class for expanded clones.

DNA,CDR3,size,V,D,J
TGCAGTGCTTACGGGACTAGCCCATACGAGCAGTACTTC,CSAYGTSPYEQYF,-,TRBV20-1,TRBD2,TRBJ2-7
TGTGCCAGCAGCCAATCGGACAGGGGGTACTACGAGCAGTACTTC,CASSQSDRGYYEQYF,few,TRBV3-1,TRBD1,TRBJ2-7
TGCGCCAGCAGCAGGGAGGGGAGTGAAGCTTTCTTT,CASSREGSEAFF,-,TRBV5-1,-,TRBJ1-1
TGTGCCAGCAGCTTAAGCTTAGCGGGAGGGCCTTGGAGCACAGATACGCAGTATTTT,CASSLSLAGGPWSTDTQYF,-,TRBV11-2,TRBD2,TRBJ2-3
TGCGCCAGCAGCCCCAAGCCCAGCATCAGCGGGAGAGAGAATGAGCAGTTCTTC,CASSPKPSISGRENEQFF,-,TRBV4-3,TRBD2,TRBJ2-1
TGTGCCAGCAGCCGCCGACAGGAGAAAGAGACCCAGTACTTC,CASSRRQEKETQYF,-,TRBV3-1,-,TRBJ2-5
TGTGCCAGCAGCTTGGCTAGATTCTACGAGCAGTACTTC,CASSLARFYEQYF,many,TRBV7-2,-,TRBJ2-7
TGTGCCAGCTCGTGGGGGACAGGGAAGGGTCTCTACGAGCAGTACTTC,CASSWGTGKGLYEQYF,-,TRBV7-9,TRBD1,TRBJ2-7
TGCAGTGCTAGAGGGGGACAGGTTCAAGAGACCCAGTACTTC,CSARGGQVQETQYF,-,TRBV20-1,TRBD1,TRBJ2-5
TGTGCCATCAGTGAGTCGGTAGGGGCCCCTGGCTATGGCTACACCTTC,CAISESVGAPGYGYTF,few,TRBV10-3,-,TRBJ1-2
TGTGCCAGCAGCCACCGGCCGGTTGTCCAGACCCAGTACTTC,CASSHRPVVQTQYF,-,TRBV7-8,-,TRBJ2-5